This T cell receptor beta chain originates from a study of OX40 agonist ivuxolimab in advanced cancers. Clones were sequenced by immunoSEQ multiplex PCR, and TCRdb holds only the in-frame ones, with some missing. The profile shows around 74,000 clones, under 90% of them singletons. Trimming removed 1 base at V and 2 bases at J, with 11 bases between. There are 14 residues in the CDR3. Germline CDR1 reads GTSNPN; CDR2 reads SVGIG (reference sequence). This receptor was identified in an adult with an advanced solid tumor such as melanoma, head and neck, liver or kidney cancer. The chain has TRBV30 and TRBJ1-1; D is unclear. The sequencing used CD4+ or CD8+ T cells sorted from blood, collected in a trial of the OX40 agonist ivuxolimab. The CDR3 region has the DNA TGTGCCTGGAGTGGACAAATGCGTAACACTGAAGCTTTCTTT. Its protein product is CAWSGQMRNTEAFF.